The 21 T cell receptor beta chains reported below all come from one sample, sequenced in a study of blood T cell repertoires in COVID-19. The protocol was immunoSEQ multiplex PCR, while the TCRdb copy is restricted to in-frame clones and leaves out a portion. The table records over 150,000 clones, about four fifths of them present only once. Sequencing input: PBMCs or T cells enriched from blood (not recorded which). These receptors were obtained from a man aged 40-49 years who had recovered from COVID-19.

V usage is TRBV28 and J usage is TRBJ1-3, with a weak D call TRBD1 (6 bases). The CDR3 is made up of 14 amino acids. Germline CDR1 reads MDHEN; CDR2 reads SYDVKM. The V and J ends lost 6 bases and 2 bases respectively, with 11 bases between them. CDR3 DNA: TGTGCCAGCAGCCCACAGGGTGCTGGAAACACCATATATTTT. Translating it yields CASSPQGAGNTIYF.

The CDR3 protein is CAISGGGGLYGYTF. The DNA for the CDR3 is TGTGCCATCAGTGGAGGGGGCGGTTTGTATGGCTACACCTTC. The rearrangement joins TRBV10-3 to TRBJ1-2; the match to TRBD1 covers 7 bases. J gave up 5 bases and V 4 bases, and 7 bases lay outside the gene matches. Germline V gene lookup returns CDR1 ENHRY and CDR2 SYGVKD. The CDR3 has 14 amino acids.

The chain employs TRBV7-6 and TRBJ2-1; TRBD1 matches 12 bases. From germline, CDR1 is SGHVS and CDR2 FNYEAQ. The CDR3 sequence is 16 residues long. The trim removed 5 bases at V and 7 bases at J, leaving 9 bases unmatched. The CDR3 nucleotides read TGTGCCAGCAGCGCCATCCGGGACAGGGGGCGGAATGAGCAGTTCTTC. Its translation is CASSAIRDRGRNEQFF.

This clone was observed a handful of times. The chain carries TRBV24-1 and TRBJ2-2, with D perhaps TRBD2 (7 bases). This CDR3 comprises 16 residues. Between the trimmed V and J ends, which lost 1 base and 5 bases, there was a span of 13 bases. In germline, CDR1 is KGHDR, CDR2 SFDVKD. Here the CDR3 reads CATSDLSAGATGELFF. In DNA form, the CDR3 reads TGTGCCACCAGTGATTTATCCGCGGGGGCTACCGGGGAGCTGTTTTTT.

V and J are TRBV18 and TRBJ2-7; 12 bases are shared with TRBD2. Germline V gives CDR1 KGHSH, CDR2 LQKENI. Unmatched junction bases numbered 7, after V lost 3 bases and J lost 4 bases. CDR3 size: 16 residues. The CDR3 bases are TGTGCCAGCTCACCCTGGACTAGCGGGGTACAGTACGAGCAGTACTTC. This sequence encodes CASSPWTSGVQYEQYF.

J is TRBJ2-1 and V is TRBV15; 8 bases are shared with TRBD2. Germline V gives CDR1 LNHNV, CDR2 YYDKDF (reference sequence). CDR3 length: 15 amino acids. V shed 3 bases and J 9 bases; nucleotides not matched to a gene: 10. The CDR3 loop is CATSRGGLGLVEQFF. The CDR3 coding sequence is TGTGCCACCAGCAGGGGGGGACTAGGATTGGTTGAGCAGTTCTTC.

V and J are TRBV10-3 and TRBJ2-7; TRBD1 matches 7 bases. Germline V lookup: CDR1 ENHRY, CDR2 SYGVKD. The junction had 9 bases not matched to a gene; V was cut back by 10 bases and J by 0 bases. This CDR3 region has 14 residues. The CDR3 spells CATQTDRSSYEQYF. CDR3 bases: TGTGCCACCCAAACGGACAGGAGCTCCTACGAGCAGTACTTC.

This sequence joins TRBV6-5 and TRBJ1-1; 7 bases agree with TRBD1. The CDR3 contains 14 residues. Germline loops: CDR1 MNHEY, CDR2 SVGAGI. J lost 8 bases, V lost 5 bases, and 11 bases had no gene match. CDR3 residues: CASSIRTGSREAFF. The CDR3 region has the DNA TGTGCCAGCAGTATTCGGACAGGAAGTCGAGAAGCTTTCTTT.

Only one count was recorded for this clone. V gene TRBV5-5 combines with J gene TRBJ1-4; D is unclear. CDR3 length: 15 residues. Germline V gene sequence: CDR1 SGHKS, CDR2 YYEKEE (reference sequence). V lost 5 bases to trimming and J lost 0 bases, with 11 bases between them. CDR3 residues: CASRWELTTNEKLFF. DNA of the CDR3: TGTGCCAGCAGATGGGAGCTCACAACTAATGAAAAACTGTTTTTT.

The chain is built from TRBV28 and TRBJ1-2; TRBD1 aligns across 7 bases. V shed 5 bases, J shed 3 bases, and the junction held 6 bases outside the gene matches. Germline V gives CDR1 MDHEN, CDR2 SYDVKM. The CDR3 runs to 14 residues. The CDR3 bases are TGTGCCAGCAGTACAGGGGCGCAGGACTATGGCTACACCTTC. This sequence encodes CASSTGAQDYGYTF.

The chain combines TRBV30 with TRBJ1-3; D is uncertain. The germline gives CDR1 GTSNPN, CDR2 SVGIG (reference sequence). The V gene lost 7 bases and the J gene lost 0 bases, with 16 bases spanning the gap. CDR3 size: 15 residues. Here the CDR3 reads CAYSVGLNSGNTIYF. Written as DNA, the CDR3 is TGTGCCTATAGCGTAGGTCTTAACTCTGGAAACACCATATATTTT.

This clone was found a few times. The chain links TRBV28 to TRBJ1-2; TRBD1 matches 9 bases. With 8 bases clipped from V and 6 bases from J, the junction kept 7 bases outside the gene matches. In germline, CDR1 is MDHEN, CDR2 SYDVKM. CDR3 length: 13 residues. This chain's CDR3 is CASGLQGAHGYTF. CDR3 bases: TGTGCCAGCGGCCTACAGGGGGCGCATGGCTACACCTTC.

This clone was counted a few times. The CDR3 nucleotides are TGTGCCAGCAGCTCCACCAGGGCAGCAGCCCTCCCTGGAGAGCAGTACTTC. Its protein product is CASSSTRAAALPGEQYF. The rearrangement links TRBV7-9 to TRBJ2-7, with D maybe TRBD1 (5 bases). The CDR3 totals 17 residues. Trimming removed 4 bases at V and 7 bases at J, with 26 bases between. Germline lookup yields CDR1 SEHNR and CDR2 FQNEAQ (reference sequence).

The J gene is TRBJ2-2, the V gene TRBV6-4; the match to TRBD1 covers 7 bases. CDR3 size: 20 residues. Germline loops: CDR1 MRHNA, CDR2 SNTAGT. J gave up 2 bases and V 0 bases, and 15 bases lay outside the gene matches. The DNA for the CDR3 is TGTGCCAGCAGTGACTCGATCCGGGACAGCGCGTCTTTAAACACCGGGGAGCTGTTTTTT. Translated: CASSDSIRDSASLNTGELFF.

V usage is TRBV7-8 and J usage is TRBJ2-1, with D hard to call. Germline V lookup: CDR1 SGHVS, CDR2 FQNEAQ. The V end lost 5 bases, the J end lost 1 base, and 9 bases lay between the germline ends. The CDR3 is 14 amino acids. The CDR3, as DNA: TGTGCCAGCAGCCGGATCGGGTCCTACAATGAGCAGTTCTTC. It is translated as CASSRIGSYNEQFF.

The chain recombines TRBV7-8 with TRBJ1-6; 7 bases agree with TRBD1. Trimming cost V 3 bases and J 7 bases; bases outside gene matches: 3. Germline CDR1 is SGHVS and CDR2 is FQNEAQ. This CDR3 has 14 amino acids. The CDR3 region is CASSLAQGNSPLHF. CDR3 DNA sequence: TGTGCCAGCAGCTTGGCACAGGGGAATTCACCCCTCCACTTT.

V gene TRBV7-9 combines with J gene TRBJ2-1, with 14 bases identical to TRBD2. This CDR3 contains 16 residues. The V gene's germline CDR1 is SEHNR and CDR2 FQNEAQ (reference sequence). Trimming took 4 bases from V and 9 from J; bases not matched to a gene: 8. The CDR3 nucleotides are TGTGCCAGCAGCTCCTTGACTAGCGGGGGGGCGCGTGAGCAGTTCTTC. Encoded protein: CASSSLTSGGAREQFF.

The CDR3 DNA is TGTGCCAGCAGCTTGATACAGGGATATAGCAATCAGCCCCAGCATTTT. Amino acids: CASSLIQGYSNQPQHF. V and J are TRBV7-8 and TRBJ1-5, with a possible D match to TRBD1 (6 bases). V lost 3 bases and J 0 bases, leaving 12 bases between the germline ends. CDR3 length: 16 residues. CDR1 and CDR2 (germline): SGHVS, FQNEAQ.

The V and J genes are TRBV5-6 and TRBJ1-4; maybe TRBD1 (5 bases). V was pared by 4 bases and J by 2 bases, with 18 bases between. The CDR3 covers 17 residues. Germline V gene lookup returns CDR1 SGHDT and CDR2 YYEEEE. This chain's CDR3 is CASSPYLVGGTNEKLFF. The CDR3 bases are TGTGCCAGCAGCCCCTACCTGGTTGGGGGGACTAATGAAAAACTGTTTTTT.

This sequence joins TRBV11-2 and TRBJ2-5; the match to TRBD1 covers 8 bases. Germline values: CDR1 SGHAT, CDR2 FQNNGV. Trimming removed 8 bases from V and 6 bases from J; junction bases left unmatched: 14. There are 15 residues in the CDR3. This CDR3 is CASGRAGQGQKTQYF. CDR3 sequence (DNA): TGTGCCAGCGGGCGGGCAGGACAGGGTCAAAAGACCCAGTACTTC.

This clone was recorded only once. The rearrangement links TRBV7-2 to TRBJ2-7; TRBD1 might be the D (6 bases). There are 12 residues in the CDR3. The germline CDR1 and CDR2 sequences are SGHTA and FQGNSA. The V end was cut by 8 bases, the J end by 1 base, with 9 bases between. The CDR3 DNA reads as TGTGCCAGCGGAAGGGGGTCCTACGAGCAGTACTTC. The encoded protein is CASGRGSYEQYF.